This T cell receptor beta chain was sequenced for a study of T cell clonality in common variable immunodeficiency. Study outcomes and limitations: CVID subjects had higher TCRbeta clonality than healthy controls, most marked in about a third. Fewer deletions and N-nucleotide insertions were reportedly seen in common variable immunodeficiency TCR beta sequences. Compared with controls, CVID subjects had fewer shared TCRbeta clones.

This clone was counted many times. The antigen is not known. The read gets to within 3 residues of the CDR3 end, and the germline J gene fills in the rest. Trimming at V came to 4 bases and at J to 6 bases, leaving 3 bases not matched to a gene. From germline, CDR1 is MNHNS and CDR2 SASEGT. The CDR3 sequence is 15 residues long. Profiling relied on immunoSEQ multiplex PCR, and the TCRdb table lists in-frame clones only, not all of them. The table lists 40,000 to 50,000 clones, with no singletons. Sequencing was performed on peripheral blood mononuclear cells. The TCR originated in a person aged 18 to 75 in good health. V usage is TRBV6-1 and J usage is TRBJ1-4; 12 bases line up with TRBD1. The CDR3 reads CASSAGTGGDEKLFF. The CDR3 DNA, read in part, is TGTGCCAGCAGTGCAGGGACAGGGGGCGATGAAAAA.